The 6 T cell receptor beta chains listed next were all sequenced from one sample in a study of cytomegalovirus exposure and HLA in healthy donors. Sequenced by immunoSEQ multiplex PCR; TCRdb stores in-frame clones only, minus some. The sample consists of roughly 260,000 clones, roughly 90% of them appearing once. Sample: PBMCs. The receptor set was obtained from a woman younger than 35 in good health and CMV-seronegative.

CDR3 DNA sequence: TGTGCCAGCAGCATCAGACAGGGGAATCAGCCCCAGCATTTT. Its protein product is CASSIRQGNQPQHF. The chain has TRBV5-6 and TRBJ1-5, with TRBD1 matching over 8 bases. The CDR3 is 14 residues long. Unmatched junction bases numbered 4, after V lost 4 bases and J lost 4 bases. Per germline, CDR1 SGHDT and CDR2 YYEEEE.

The chain uses TRBV14 and TRBJ1-1; possibly TRBD1 for D (6 bases). Germline lookup yields CDR1 SGHDN and CDR2 FVKESK. With 6 bases removed from V and 4 bases from J, the gap between germline ends came to 12 bases. CDR3 length equals 13 residues. CDR3 loop: CASSQGFGTEAFF. CDR3 in DNA: TGTGCCAGCAGTCAGGGGTTCGGCACTGAAGCTTTCTTT.

This chain links TRBV4-2 with TRBJ2-2; 9 bases line up with TRBD1. This CDR3 has 17 residues. Germline V gene lookup returns CDR1 LGHNA and CDR2 YNFKEQ. V dropped 0 bases and J dropped 4; count of bases not matched to a gene: 6. The CDR3: CASSQDITGGGTGELFF. The CDR3 nucleotides read TGTGCCAGCAGCCAAGATATCACAGGGGGCGGCACCGGGGAGCTGTTTTTT.

This rearrangement joins TRBV15 to TRBJ2-3, with 9 bases fitting TRBD2. Germline CDR1 LNHNV, CDR2 YYDKDF (reference sequence). This CDR3 is 15 amino acids long. V shed 3 bases, J shed 2 bases, and the junction held 3 bases outside the gene matches. The CDR3, as DNA: TGTGCCACCAGCAGCGGCGGGGGGGCCACAGATACGCAGTATTTT. Translation: CATSSGGGATDTQYF.

The genes are TRBV5-1 and TRBJ2-3; 11 nucleotides agree with TRBD2. The germline CDR1 and CDR2 sequences are SGHRS and YFSETQ. V lost 2 bases, J lost 2 bases, and 1 base stayed unmatched. CDR3 length: 15 amino acids. The CDR3 DNA is TGCGCCAGCAGCTTTAGCGGGGGGGACACAGATACGCAGTATTTT. Translating gives CASSFSGGDTDTQYF.

The rearrangement uses TRBV5-4 and TRBJ1-6; 8 nucleotides line up with TRBD1. Germline trimming cut 0 bases from V and 6 bases from J; bases unmatched to any gene: 2. The CDR3 length is 15 residues. In germline, CDR1 is SGHNT, CDR2 YYREEE (reference sequence). This CDR3 is CASSLEDRANSPLHF. The CDR3 nucleotides are TGTGCCAGCAGCTTGGAGGACAGGGCTAATTCACCCCTCCACTTT.